The 12 T cell receptor beta chains presented below share a single source sample, sequenced in a study. Using its own MiXCR run on the 5' RACE reads, TCRdb lists one record per CDR3 protein. The sample gives some 62,000 distinct CDR3 sequences, under 35% of which show up once; roughly 2.5% is in the top ten. The sequenced sample consisted of tumor-infiltrating naive CD4+ T cells sorted from the breast tumor. Subset of the sample: naive CD4+ T cells, CD4+CD45RA+CD25-. These receptors all stem from a female donor with breast cancer.

Worth noting for this clonotype: One end of the junction fails to match germline, which may point to a read error. The V gene is TRBV27, the J gene TRBJ2-1; TRBD2 matches 13 bases. Germline V lookup: CDR1 MNHEY, CDR2 SMNVEV (reference sequence). The CDR3 loop spans 18 amino acids. The CDR3 loop is CASTGGTSGTYSYNEQLF. As DNA, the CDR3 is TGTGCCAGCACTGGGGGGACTAGCGGGACCTACTCCTACAATGAGCAGCTCTTC.

This clonotype showed up just a few times. This chain links TRBV20-1 with TRBJ2-5; tentative D call: TRBD2 (5 bases). The germline gives CDR1 DFQATT, CDR2 SNEGSKA (reference sequence). The CDR3 is 12 residues long. Trimming removed 2 bases from V and 2 bases from J, with 6 bases in between. CDR3 coding DNA: TGCAGTGCTAGAAGACTACAAGAGACCCAGTACTTC. Its protein product is CSARRLQETQYF.

This clonotype turned up a few times. The V call is TRBV7-3, the J call TRBJ2-3, with unresolved D. Trimming removed 5 bases at V and 0 bases at J, with 15 bases between. The CDR3 extends over 16 amino acids. Germline V CDR1 and CDR2: SGHTA, FQGTGA. CDR3 sequence (DNA): TGTGCCAGCAGCCCCAATTTGCGAGGAAGCACAGATACGCAGTATTTT. This codes for CASSPNLRGSTDTQYF.

The chain uses TRBV9 and TRBJ1-1; D not certain. Germline lookup yields CDR1 SGDLS and CDR2 YYNGEE. Trimming removed 0 bases at V and 1 base at J, with 13 bases between. CDR3 length: 16 residues. In nucleotides, the CDR3 is TGTGCCAGCAGCGTAGGTCCAGCCCTGGGGAACACTGAAGCTTTCTTT. Encoded protein: CASSVGPALGNTEAFF.

This clonotype was counted at least ten times. This sequence joins TRBV27 and TRBJ1-5; D not certain. Trimming pared 3 bases from V and 0 bases from J, leaving 15 bases between. The V gene's germline CDR1 is MNHEY and CDR2 SMNVEV (reference sequence). The length of the CDR3 is 17 residues. In nucleotides, the CDR3 is TGTGCCAGCAGTTTTATAGAATTCGGGGATAGCAATCAGCCCCAGCATTTT. Residues: CASSFIEFGDSNQPQHF.

Ten or more counts support this clonotype. Here the CDR3 reads CASSYSGGPYSPLHF. The CDR3 DNA is TGTGCCAGCAGTTACTCCGGGGGCCCTTATTCACCCCTCCACTTT. This sequence joins TRBV6-5 and TRBJ1-6; maybe TRBD1 (6 bases). CDR1 is MNHEY, CDR2 SVGAGI, per germline. Trimming cost V 0 bases and J 8 bases, with 11 bases left between them. The CDR3 is made up of 15 amino acids.

This clonotype was counted between two and nine times. This chain's CDR3 is CASSLGAGEQFF. The DNA for the CDR3 is TGTGCCAGCAGTTTAGGGGCTGGTGAGCAGTTCTTC. This sequence joins TRBV12-3 or TRBV12-4 and TRBJ2-1; no clear D. Trimming cost V 1 base and J 9 bases, with 7 bases left between them. This CDR3 comprises 12 residues.

This clonotype was seen more than once but under ten times. The genes are TRBV7-2 and TRBJ2-1; the D gene could be TRBD1 or TRBD2 (5 bases each). The germline CDR1 and CDR2 sequences are SGHTA and FQGNSA. This CDR3 has 15 residues. The V end was cut by 5 bases, the J end by 8 bases, with 19 bases between. The CDR3 nucleotides are TGTGCCAGCAGCCCGGGACCAAGTCTTTGGGATGAGCAGTTCTTC. As protein: CASSPGPSLWDEQFF.

With regard to this clonotype: One junction end disagrees with the germline gene, perhaps due to a read error. The chain is built from TRBV20-1 and TRBJ1-1; D is unresolved. In germline, CDR1 is DFQATT, CDR2 SNEGSKA (reference sequence). This CDR3 contains 11 residues. The chain's CDR3 is CSARGNTEALF. CDR3 sequence (DNA): TGCAGTGCTAGAGGAAACACTGAAGCTCTCTTT.

V is TRBV5-1 and J is TRBJ2-7, with D unresolved. This CDR3 is 15 amino acids long. Germline CDR1 and CDR2: SGHRS and YFSETQ. Trimming stripped 0 bases from V and 6 bases from J, with 16 bases between. CDR3 sequence reads: CASSLEGVASREQYF. The CDR3 coding sequence is TGCGCCAGCAGCTTGGAAGGAGTGGCGTCCCGCGAGCAGTACTTC.

This chain joins TRBV6-5 and TRBJ2-7; possible D gene TRBD1, 7 bases. Germline V gene lookup returns CDR1 MNHEY and CDR2 SVGAGI. This CDR3 comprises 12 residues. V lost 8 bases, J lost 2 bases, and 10 bases lay in between. The DNA of the CDR3 is TGTGCCAGCGCGGGACAGACCTACGAGCAGTACTTC. Protein product: CASAGQTYEQYF.

This chain joins TRBV2 and TRBJ2-1; D might be TRBD1 (6 bases). V shed 4 bases and J shed 0 bases, with 10 bases lying between them. The length of the CDR3 is 15 residues. CDR1 and CDR2 from the germline V gene are SNHLY and FYNNEI. As DNA, the CDR3 is TGTGCCAGCAGTGGAAGGGGGAGCTCCTACAATGAGCAGTTCTTC. Encoded protein: CASSGRGSSYNEQFF. Full variable domain (rest looked up from reference TRBV2 and TRBJ2-1): EPEVTQTPSHQVTQMGQEVILRCVPISNHLYFYWYRQILGQKVEFLVSFYNNEISEKSEIFDDQFSVERPDGSNFTLKIRSTKLEDSAMYFCASSGRGSSYNEQFFGPGTRLTVL.